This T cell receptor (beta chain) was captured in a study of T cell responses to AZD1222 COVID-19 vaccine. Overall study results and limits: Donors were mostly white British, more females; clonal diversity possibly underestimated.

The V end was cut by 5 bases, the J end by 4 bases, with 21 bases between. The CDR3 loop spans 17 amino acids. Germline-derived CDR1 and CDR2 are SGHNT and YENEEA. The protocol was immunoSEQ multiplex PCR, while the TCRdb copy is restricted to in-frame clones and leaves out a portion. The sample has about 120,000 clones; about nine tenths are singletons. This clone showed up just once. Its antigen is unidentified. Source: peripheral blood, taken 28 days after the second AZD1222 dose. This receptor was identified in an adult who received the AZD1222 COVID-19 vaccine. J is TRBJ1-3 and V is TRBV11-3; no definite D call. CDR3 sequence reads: CASSAPPKGYLGNTIYF. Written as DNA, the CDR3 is TGTGCCAGCAGCGCCCCCCCCAAGGGATATCTCGGAAACACCATATATTTT.